These 10 T cell receptor beta chains came from one sample sequenced in a study of T cell clonality in common variable immunodeficiency. Sequencing used immunoSEQ multiplex PCR; TCRdb keeps in-frame clones, though not all of them. The profile covers 50,000 to 65,000 clones, none occurring a single time. The sequencing sample was made of peripheral blood mononuclear cells. These TCRs come from a person aged 18 to 75 in good health.

In this sample, this clone turned up a few times. The missing CDR3 end, 3 residues past where the read stops, is filled in from the germline J gene. V is TRBV7-2 and J is TRBJ2-2, with D uncertain. CDR1 is SGHTA, CDR2 FQGNSA, per germline. The CDR3 length is 15 residues. Incomplete CDR3 DNA: TGTGCCAGCCAATCTAGTAGCTCCTATAATTCACCG. Translating it yields CASQSSSSYNSP. The whole CDR3 region reads CASQSSSSYNSPLFF.

Ten or more counts support this clone. The missing CDR3 end, 3 residues past where the read stops, is filled in from the germline J gene. V is TRBV5-4 and J is TRBJ1-1; TRBD1 agrees at 11 bases. Germline V gene sequence: CDR1 SGHNT, CDR2 YYREEE (reference sequence). CDR3 length: 14 residues. CDR3 DNA (partial): TGTGCCAGCAGCATCCGGGACAGGGGGATGAGG. Translation gives CASSIRDRGMR. The full CDR3 reads CASSIRDRGMRAFF.

This clone has a handful of counts. The CDR3 reads CASRSSSLRYYGQYF. The covered CDR3 bases are TGTGCCAGTAGGTCTTCATCCCTCCGTTACTATGGT. The chain couples TRBV19 to TRBJ2-4; D is uncertain. The read finishes 3 residues shy of the CDR3 end, and the germline J gene is used to complete it. The CDR3 is 15 amino acids. Germline values: CDR1 LNHDA, CDR2 SQIVND (reference sequence).

This clone was picked up many times. Here the CDR3 reads CASSLGSNYGYTF. The sequenced part of the CDR3 DNA is TGTGCCAGCAGCTTGGGCAGTAACTATGGC. This sequence joins TRBV5-5 and TRBJ1-2; D is ambiguous. The read ends 3 residues before the CDR3 terminus; that terminus is restored from the germline J gene. CDR1 and CDR2 (germline): SGHKS, YYEKEE (reference sequence). The V and J ends lost 0 bases and 1 base respectively, with 4 bases between them. The CDR3 extends over 13 amino acids. Full variable domain (outside the CDR3, taken from reference TRBV5-5 and TRBJ1-2): DAGVTQSPTHLIKTRGQQVTLRCSPISGHKSVSWYQQVLGQGPQFIFQYYEKEERGRGNFPDRFSARQFPNYSSELNVNALLLGDSALYLCASSLGSNYGYTFGSGTRLTVV.

This clone was counted many times. The read stops 3 residues short of the end of the CDR3; the missing end is completed from the germline J gene. V is TRBV20-1 and J is TRBJ1-2; D not certain. This CDR3 is 14 amino acids long. Germline lookup yields CDR1 DFQATT and CDR2 SNEGSKA (reference sequence). The V gene lost 3 bases and the J gene lost 3 bases, with 14 bases spanning the gap. The CDR3 region is CSASGLLRDYGYTF. CDR3 DNA (partial): TGCAGTGCTAGTGGTCTCCTTAGGGACTATGGC.

This clone was observed at least ten times. Read coverage stops 3 residues before the CDR3 terminus; the germline J gene supplies the remainder. J is TRBJ1-3 and V is TRBV5-4; 9 bases map to TRBD1. The CDR3 is 13 residues long. Germline assignment: CDR1 SGHNT and CDR2 YYREEE (reference sequence). J lost 8 bases, V lost 4 bases, and 4 bases had no gene match. The part of the CDR3 DNA that was read is TGTGCCAGCAGCGTACAGGGGGCAGACACC. Its protein product is CASSVQGADT. The full-length CDR3 reads as CASSVQGADTIYF.

This clone was detected ten times or more. Coverage ceases 3 residues before the CDR3 finishes, and the germline J gene fills in the end. The gene calls are TRBV5-1 and TRBJ2-2; D is perhaps TRBD1 (6 bases). The CDR3 runs 15 residues. Deletions cut 5 bases from V and 0 bases from J, with 11 bases between. The germline gives CDR1 SGHRS, CDR2 YFSETQ. The sequenced CDR3 bases are TGCGCCAGCAGGGGGGCGGCATCGAACACCGGGGAG. Protein product: CASRGAASNTGE. The full CDR3 is CASRGAASNTGELFF.

This clone was observed many times. Incomplete CDR3 DNA: TGTGCCAGTACCCGACAGGAGAACACTGAA. It is translated as CASTRQENTE. The CDR3 reads in full as CASTRQENTEAFF. This rearrangement joins TRBV19 to TRBJ1-1; D possibly corresponds to TRBD1 (6 bases). The read ends 3 residues shy of where the CDR3 ends; the end is completed using the germline J gene. V was trimmed by 7 bases and J by 1 base, leaving 10 bases between them. The germline V gene encodes CDR1 LNHDA and CDR2 SQIVND (reference sequence). The CDR3 is 13 amino acids.

With respect to this clone: The DNA is omitted, as the CDR3 cannot be located on it reliably, and the CDR3 follows TCRdb's listing. Other DNA sequences in the sample encode the same CDR3. This rearrangement joins TRBV30 to TRBJ1-3; the table calls TRBD1-2, which could not be checked here. Both ends counted, the CDR3 spans 16 residues. CDR1 and CDR2 from the germline V gene are GTSNPN and SVGIG (reference sequence). The CDR3 spells CACSAGWASSGNTIYF.

Ten or more counts support this clone. The CDR3 end lies 3 residues beyond the end of the read and is filled in from the germline J gene. The V call is TRBV10-1, the J call TRBJ2-1; a weak D match, TRBD1 (6 bases). From germline, CDR1 is WNHNN and CDR2 SYGVQD (reference sequence). The length of the CDR3 is 15 residues. Between the trimmed V and J ends, which lost 6 bases and 4 bases, there was a span of 16 bases. The sequenced part of the CDR3 DNA is TGCGCCAGCAGGAACACAGACAGGATGTACAATGAG. It yields the protein CASRNTDRMYNE. The whole CDR3 reads CASRNTDRMYNEQFF.